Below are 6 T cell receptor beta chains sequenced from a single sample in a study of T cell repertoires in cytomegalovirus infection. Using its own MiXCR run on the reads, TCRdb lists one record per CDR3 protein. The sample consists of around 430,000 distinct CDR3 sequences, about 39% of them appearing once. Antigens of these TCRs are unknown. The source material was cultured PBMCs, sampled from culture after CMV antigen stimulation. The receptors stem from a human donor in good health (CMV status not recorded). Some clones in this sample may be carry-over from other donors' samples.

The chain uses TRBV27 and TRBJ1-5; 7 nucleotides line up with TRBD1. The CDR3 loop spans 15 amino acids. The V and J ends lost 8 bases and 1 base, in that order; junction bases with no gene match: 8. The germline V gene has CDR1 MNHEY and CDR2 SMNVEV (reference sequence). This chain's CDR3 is CASLTGVRSNQPQHF. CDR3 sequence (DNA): TGTGCCAGCCTCACAGGGGTTCGAAGCAATCAGCCCCAGCATTTT.

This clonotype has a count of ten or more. The CDR3 is CASSSRNTRYEQYF. CDR3 sequence (DNA): TGTGCCAGCAGCTCCAGAAATACACGGTACGAGCAGTACTTC. The chain uses TRBV7-2 and TRBJ2-7; D is unresolved. The CDR3 is 14 amino acids. V lost 4 bases and J lost 4, with 14 bases in between. Germline values: CDR1 SGHTA, CDR2 FQGNSA.

The CDR3: CASSQRVVGHEQYF. The CDR3 nucleotides read TGTGCCAGCAGCCAAAGGGTGGTTGGGCACGAGCAGTACTTC. The J gene is TRBJ2-7, the V gene TRBV7-2; D unresolved. Germline CDR1 reads SGHTA; CDR2 reads FQGNSA. With 5 bases removed from V and 5 bases from J, the gap between germline ends came to 16 bases. The CDR3 extends over 14 amino acids. Variable domain in full (rest from reference TRBV7-2 and TRBJ2-7): GAGVSQSPSNKVTEKGKDVELRCDPISGHTALYWYRQSLGQGLEFLIYFQGNSAPDKSGLPSDRFSAERTGGSVSTLTIQRTQQEDSAVYLCASSQRVVGHEQYFGPGTRLTVT.

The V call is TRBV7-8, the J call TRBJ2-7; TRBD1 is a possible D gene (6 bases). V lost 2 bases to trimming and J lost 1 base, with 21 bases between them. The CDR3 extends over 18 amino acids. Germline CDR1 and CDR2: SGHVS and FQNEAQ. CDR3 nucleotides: TGTGCCAGCAGCTTATATCTATCTGGGACAAACCCTTCCTACGAGCAGTACTTC. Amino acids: CASSLYLSGTNPSYEQYF.

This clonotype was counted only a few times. As DNA, the CDR3 is TGTGCCAGCAGCACCTATGGAGGGGAGAACACCGGGGAGCTGTTTTTT. This translates into CASSTYGGENTGELFF. The V call is TRBV5-6, the J call TRBJ2-2, with D possibly being TRBD2 (6 bases). This CDR3 is built from 16 residues. CDR1 is SGHDT and CDR2 is YYEEEE in the germline V gene. Trimming took 4 bases from V and 1 from J, leaving 14 bases between them.

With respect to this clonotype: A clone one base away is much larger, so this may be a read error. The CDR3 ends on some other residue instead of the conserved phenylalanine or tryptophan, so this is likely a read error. The DNA of the CDR3 is TGTGCCAGCAGCTTAGTAGGTGGGGGCGCTTATGGCTACACCCTC. It is translated as CASSLVGGGAYGYTL. The rearrangement uses TRBV7-2 and TRBJ1-2; D may be TRBD1 (6 bases). CDR3 length equals 15 residues. V lost 1 base, J lost 5 bases, and 14 bases lay in between. The germline gives CDR1 SGHTA, CDR2 FQGNSA.